These 15 T cell receptor beta chains were all obtained from the same sample, sequenced in a study of cytomegalovirus exposure and HLA in healthy donors. With 60 Vbeta and 13 Jbeta primers, the PCR was carried out. TCRdb keeps only in-frame clones here, not all; method: immunoSEQ multiplex PCR. The table shows 150,000 to 200,000 clones, with around 72% occurring only once. The sample comprised PBMCs. These receptor sequences come from a man in his forties in good health and CMV-seropositive.

Note on this clone: Germline is not matched at one junction end, which may reflect a read error. The chain links TRBV7-2 to TRBJ2-7, with 7 bases identical to TRBD1. The CDR3 has 12 amino acids. Germline lookup yields CDR1 SGHTA and CDR2 FQGNSA. CDR3 sequence: CASSPPRGRSEF. As DNA, the CDR3 is TGTGCCAGCAGCCCACCTAGGGGGCGATCGGAGTTC.

The chain combines TRBV7-9 with TRBJ1-3; 11 nucleotides align to TRBD1. Germline CDR1 and CDR2: SEHNR and FQNEAQ (reference sequence). V shed 4 bases and J 0 bases; nucleotides not matched to a gene: 2. The CDR3 consists of 16 residues. CDR3 residues: CASSSGQGDSGNTIYF. Written as DNA, the CDR3 is TGTGCCAGCAGCTCGGGACAGGGGGACTCTGGAAACACCATATATTTT. Using reference TRBV7-9 and TRBJ1-3 for the parts outside the CDR3, the full variable domain is DTGVSQNPRHKITKRGQNVTFRCDPISEHNRLYWYRQTLGQGPEFLTYFQNEAQLEKSRLLSDRFSAERPKGSFSTLEIQRTEQGDSAMYLCASSSGQGDSGNTIYFGEGSWLTVV.

This rearrangement joins TRBV2 to TRBJ2-1, with D tentatively TRBD1 (5 bases). The CDR3 has 15 amino acids. Germline CDR1 SNHLY, CDR2 FYNNEI. Trimming stripped 4 bases from V and 0 bases from J, with 10 bases between. The CDR3 DNA is TGTGCCAGCAGTGGGGGCCGGAGCTCCTACAATGAGCAGTTCTTC. It specifies CASSGGRSSYNEQFF.

This clone was found a few times. This sequence joins TRBV19 and TRBJ1-4, with TRBD1 as a possible D gene (5 bases). CDR3 length equals 14 residues. CDR1 is LNHDA, CDR2 SQIVND, per germline (reference sequence). Trimming shortened V by 6 bases and J by 1 base, and 9 bases separated the two germline ends. CDR3 in DNA: TGTGCCAGTAGGTTTAGGGGAACTAATGAAAAACTGTTTTTT. This translates into CASRFRGTNEKLFF.

The gene calls are TRBV5-1 and TRBJ1-4; the match to TRBD1 covers 7 bases. V shed 1 base, J shed 8 bases, and the junction held 11 bases outside the gene matches. The CDR3 extends over 16 amino acids. CDR1 is SGHRS, CDR2 YFSETQ, per germline. The CDR3 protein is CASSLSPGGRGEKLFF. Written as DNA, the CDR3 is TGCGCCAGCAGCTTGAGCCCAGGGGGTCGAGGAGAAAAACTGTTTTTT.

The CDR3 loop is CSVEKGARGHEQYF. The CDR3, as DNA: TGCAGCGTCGAGAAAGGTGCCAGGGGCCACGAGCAGTACTTC. This sequence joins TRBV29-1 and TRBJ2-5, with TRBD1 as a possible D gene (6 bases). The DNA matches TRBJ2-7 better at its end, which makes the J call doubtful. Per germline, CDR1 SQVTM and CDR2 ANQGSEA. The CDR3 loop spans 14 amino acids.

Only a few counts were recorded for this clone. The chain couples TRBV4-3 to TRBJ1-4; the D gene is possibly TRBD1 (5 bases). Trimming left V 1 base short and J 6 bases short, with 12 bases between. CDR1 is LGHNA, CDR2 YSLEER, per germline. This CDR3 has 15 amino acids. The CDR3 DNA follows: TGCGCCAGCAGCCAAGGGGCCCAGGGCCATGAAAAACTGTTTTTT. Amino acids: CASSQGAQGHEKLFF.

The gene calls are TRBV7-2 and TRBJ2-3, with 8 bases aligning to TRBD2. CDR1 is SGHTA and CDR2 is FQGNSA in the germline V gene. V shed 5 bases and J 3 bases; nucleotides not matched to a gene: 7. This CDR3 comprises 15 residues. The CDR3: CASSPNRGGTDTQYF. The CDR3 coding sequence is TGTGCCAGCAGCCCGAACCGCGGGGGGACAGATACGCAGTATTTT. The full variable domain, its missing parts supplied by reference TRBV7-2 and TRBJ2-3, is GAGVSQSPSNKVTEKGKDVELRCDPISGHTALYWYRQSLGQGLEFLIYFQGNSAPDKSGLPSDRFSAERTGGSVSTLTIQRTQQEDSAVYLCASSPNRGGTDTQYFGPGTRLTVL.

The V gene is TRBV6-1, the J gene TRBJ2-3; D may be TRBD1 (5 bases). The CDR3 consists of 15 residues. Trimming stripped 4 bases from V and 0 bases from J, with 11 bases between. Germline CDR1 MNHNS, CDR2 SASEGT. The CDR3 nucleotides read TGTGCCAGCAGTGTTGGGGCGCGGAGCACAGATACGCAGTATTTT. Translated: CASSVGARSTDTQYF.

The rearrangement links TRBV7-3 to TRBJ2-5; 9 bases map to TRBD2. CDR1 is SGHTA, CDR2 FQGTGA, per germline. The V gene end was trimmed by 1 base and the J gene end by 4 bases; junction bases not matched to a gene: 1. The CDR3 is 14 amino acids. The CDR3 sequence: CASSLNSGGETQYF. The CDR3 DNA reads TGTGCCAGCAGCTTAAATAGCGGGGGAGAGACCCAGTACTTC.

The rearrangement joins TRBV2 to TRBJ1-2, with 12 bases aligning to TRBD1. The CDR3 has 14 amino acids. The germline V gene encodes CDR1 SNHLY and CDR2 FYNNEI. The J segment lost 11 bases and the V segment lost 2 bases, leaving 6 bases of the junction unmatched. CDR3 nucleotides: TGTGCCAGCAGTGAACGGGACAGGGGGCAAATGTACACCTTC. It yields the protein CASSERDRGQMYTF. Complete variable domain (other parts from reference TRBV2 and TRBJ1-2): EPEVTQTPSHQVTQMGQEVILRCVPISNHLYFYWYRQILGQKVEFLVSFYNNEISEKSEIFDDQFSVERPDGSNFTLKIRSTKLEDSAMYFCASSERDRGQMYTFGSGTRLTVV.

This clone was found many times. The chain has TRBV19 and TRBJ2-2; D unclear. The germline V gene has CDR1 LNHDA and CDR2 SQIVND (reference sequence). This CDR3 comprises 16 residues. The V end was cut by 1 base, the J end by 1 base, with 10 bases between. This CDR3 is CASSIGGPLNTGELFF. For the CDR3, the DNA is TGTGCCAGTAGTATAGGAGGCCCCCTGAACACCGGGGAGCTGTTTTTT.

The gene calls are TRBV11-2 and TRBJ2-7; TRBD2 matches at 8 bases. CDR3 length: 15 residues. Germline V gene data show CDR1 as SGHAT and CDR2 as FQNNGV. The ends lost 5 bases at V and 4 bases at J; junction bases unmatched: 10. As DNA, the CDR3 is TGTGCCAGCAGCCGGACTAGCAGCCTCCTATACGAGCAGTACTTC. Encoded protein: CASSRTSSLLYEQYF.

V gene TRBV6-5 combines with J gene TRBJ1-1, with D maybe TRBD1 (6 bases). V lost 5 bases and J 0 bases, leaving 13 bases between the germline ends. The CDR3 covers 15 residues. Germline-derived CDR1 and CDR2 are MNHEY and SVGAGI. This CDR3 reads CASSGRQVLNTEAFF. As DNA, the CDR3 is TGTGCCAGCAGTGGAAGACAGGTACTGAACACTGAAGCTTTCTTT.

As regards this clone: Other DNA sequences from this sample encode an identical CDR3 as well. The rearrangement links TRBV25-1 to TRBJ1-4; 7 bases agree with TRBD1. The V gene end was trimmed by 6 bases and the J gene end by 5 bases; junction bases not matched to a gene: 9. CDR1 is MGHDK and CDR2 is SYGVNS in the germline V gene. This CDR3 region has 15 residues. The CDR3 reads CASSETGSSNEKLFF. The CDR3 DNA is TGTGCCAGCAGCGAGACAGGGAGTTCGAATGAAAAACTGTTTTTT.